The clone carrying this T cell receptor (beta chain) was counted at least ten times. A single record per CDR3 protein comes from TCRdb applying MiXCR to the 5' RACE reads. The sample has tens of thousands of distinct CDR3 sequences; 9% to 10% are singletons. As to time point: longitudinal time-point 1 (baseline). V was pared by 1 base and J by 3 bases, with 6 bases of the junction left unmatched. The CDR3 extends over 16 amino acids. Germline V gene data show CDR1 as LNHNV and CDR2 as YYDKDF (reference sequence). This entry comes from a study of neurological immune-mediated disorders. This sequence originates from a woman aged 35 to 49 in good health. The chain links TRBV15 to TRBJ2-3; 8 nucleotides agree with TRBD1. The specimen sequenced was PBMCs. CDR3 sequence reads: CATSRARDRITDTQYF. The CDR3 nucleotides are TGTGCCACCAGCAGAGCCCGGGACAGGATAACAGATACGCAGTATTTT.